This TCR beta chain derives from a study of blood T cell repertoires in COVID-19. This clone occurred a few times. Self-reported history from a screening survey and questionnaire set each donor's cohort. How the authors handled the data: Amplification of reference gene primers was used by the study to estimate nucleated cell counts. Here immunoSEQ multiplex PCR was the method, and the copy in TCRdb shows in-frame clones only, minus some. Clone size and V and J calls were adopted from that table, with D and trimming inferred from the DNA. Here the sample spans a few hundred thousand clones, around 87% being singletons. Sequenced: PBMCs or T cells enriched from blood (not recorded which). The TCR sequence derives from a woman in her late teens or twenties with acute COVID-19.

CDR3 sequence reads: CASSRRDRGQNTEAFF. The CDR3 nucleotides are TGCGCCAGCAGCCGGCGGGACAGGGGGCAGAACACTGAAGCTTTCTTT. The rearrangement links TRBV5-1 to TRBJ1-1; 12 bases map to TRBD1. This CDR3 has 16 amino acids. Looked up from germline, CDR1 is SGHRS and CDR2 is YFSETQ. Trimming at V came to 4 bases and at J to 1 base, leaving 5 bases not matched to a gene.